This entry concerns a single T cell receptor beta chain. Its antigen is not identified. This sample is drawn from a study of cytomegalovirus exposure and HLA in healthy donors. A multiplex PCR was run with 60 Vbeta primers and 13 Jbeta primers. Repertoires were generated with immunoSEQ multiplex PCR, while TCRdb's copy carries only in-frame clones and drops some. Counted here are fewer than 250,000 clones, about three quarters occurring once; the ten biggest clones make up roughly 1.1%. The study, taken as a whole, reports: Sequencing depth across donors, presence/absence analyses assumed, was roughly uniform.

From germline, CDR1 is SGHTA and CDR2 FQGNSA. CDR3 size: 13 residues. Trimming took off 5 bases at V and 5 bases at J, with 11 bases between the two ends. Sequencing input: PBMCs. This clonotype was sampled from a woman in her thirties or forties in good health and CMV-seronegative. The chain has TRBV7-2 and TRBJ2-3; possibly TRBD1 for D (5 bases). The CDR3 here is CASSGAVRDTQYF. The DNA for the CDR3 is TGTGCCAGCAGCGGGGCGGTTCGAGATACGCAGTATTTT.